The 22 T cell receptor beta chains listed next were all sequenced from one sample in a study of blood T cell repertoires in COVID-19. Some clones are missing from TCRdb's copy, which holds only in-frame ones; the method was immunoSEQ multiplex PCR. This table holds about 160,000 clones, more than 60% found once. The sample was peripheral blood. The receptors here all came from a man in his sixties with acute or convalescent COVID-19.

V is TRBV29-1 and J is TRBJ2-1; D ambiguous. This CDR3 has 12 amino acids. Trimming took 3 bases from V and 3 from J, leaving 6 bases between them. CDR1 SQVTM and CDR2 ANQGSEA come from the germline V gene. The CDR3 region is CSVEVHYNEQFF. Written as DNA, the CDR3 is TGCAGCGTTGAGGTACACTACAATGAGCAGTTCTTC.

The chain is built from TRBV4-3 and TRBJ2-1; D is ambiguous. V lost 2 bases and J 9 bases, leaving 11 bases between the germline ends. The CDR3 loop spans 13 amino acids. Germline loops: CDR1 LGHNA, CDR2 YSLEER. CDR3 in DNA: TGCGCCAGCAGCCAATCTAATTTCGGTGAGCAGTTCTTC. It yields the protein CASSQSNFGEQFF.

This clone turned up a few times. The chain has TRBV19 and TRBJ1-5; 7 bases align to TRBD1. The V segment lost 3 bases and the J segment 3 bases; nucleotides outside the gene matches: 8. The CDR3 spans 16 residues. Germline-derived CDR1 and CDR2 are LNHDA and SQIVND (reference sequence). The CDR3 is CASSMGRQGFNQPQHF. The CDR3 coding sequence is TGTGCCAGTAGTATGGGTCGACAGGGCTTCAATCAGCCCCAGCATTTT.

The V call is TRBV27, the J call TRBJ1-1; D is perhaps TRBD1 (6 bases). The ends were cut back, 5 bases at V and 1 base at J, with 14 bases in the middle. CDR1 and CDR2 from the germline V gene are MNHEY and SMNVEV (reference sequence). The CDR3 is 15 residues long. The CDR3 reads CASSPQPTGNTEAFF. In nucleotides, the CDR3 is TGTGCCAGCAGTCCCCAGCCGACAGGGAACACTGAAGCTTTCTTT.

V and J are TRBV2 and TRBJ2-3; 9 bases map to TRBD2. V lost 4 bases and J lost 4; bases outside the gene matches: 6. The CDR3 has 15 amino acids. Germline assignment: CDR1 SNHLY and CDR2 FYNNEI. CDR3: CASSVRGGASDTQYF. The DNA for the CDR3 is TGTGCCAGCAGTGTTCGCGGGGGGGCCTCAGATACGCAGTATTTT. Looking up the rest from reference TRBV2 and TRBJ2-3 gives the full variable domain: EPEVTQTPSHQVTQMGQEVILRCVPISNHLYFYWYRQILGQKVEFLVSFYNNEISEKSEIFDDQFSVERPDGSNFTLKIRSTKLEDSAMYFCASSVRGGASDTQYFGPGTRLTVL.

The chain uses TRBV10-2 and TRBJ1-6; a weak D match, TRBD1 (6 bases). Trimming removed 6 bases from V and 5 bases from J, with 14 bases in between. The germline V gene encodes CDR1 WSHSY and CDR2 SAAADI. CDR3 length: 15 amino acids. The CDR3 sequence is CASRSGHGNNSPLHF. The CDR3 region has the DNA TGCGCCAGCAGGTCGGGACACGGGAATAATTCACCCCTCCACTTT.

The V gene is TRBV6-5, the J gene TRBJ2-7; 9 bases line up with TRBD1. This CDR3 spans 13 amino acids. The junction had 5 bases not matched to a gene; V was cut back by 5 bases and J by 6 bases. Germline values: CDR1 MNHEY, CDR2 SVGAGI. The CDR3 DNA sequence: TGTGCCAGCAGTCCGGGACAGGGACGCGAGCAGTACTTC. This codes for CASSPGQGREQYF.

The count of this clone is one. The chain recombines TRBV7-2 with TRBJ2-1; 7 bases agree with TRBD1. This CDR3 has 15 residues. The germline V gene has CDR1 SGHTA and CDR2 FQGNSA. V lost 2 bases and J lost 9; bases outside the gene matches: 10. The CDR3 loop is CASSLSPAQGVEQFF. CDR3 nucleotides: TGTGCCAGCAGCTTATCACCCGCTCAGGGGGTTGAGCAGTTCTTC. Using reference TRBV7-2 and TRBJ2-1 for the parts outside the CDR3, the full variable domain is GAGVSQSPSNKVTEKGKDVELRCDPISGHTALYWYRQSLGQGLEFLIYFQGNSAPDKSGLPSDRFSAERTGGSVSTLTIQRTQQEDSAVYLCASSLSPAQGVEQFFGPGTRLTVL.

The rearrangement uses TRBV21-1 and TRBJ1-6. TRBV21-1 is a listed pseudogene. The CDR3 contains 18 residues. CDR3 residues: CASSKVLAVPSRNSPLHF. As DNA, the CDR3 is TGTGCCAGCAGCAAAGTGTTAGCGGTGCCCTCGAGGAATTCACCCCTCCACTTT.

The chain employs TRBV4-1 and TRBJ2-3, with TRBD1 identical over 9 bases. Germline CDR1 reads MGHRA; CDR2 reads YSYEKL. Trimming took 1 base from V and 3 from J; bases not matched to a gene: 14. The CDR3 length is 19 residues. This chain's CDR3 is CASSQAGTGRALSTDTQYF. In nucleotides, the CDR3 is TGCGCCAGCAGCCAAGCCGGGACAGGGAGGGCGTTAAGTACAGATACGCAGTATTTT.

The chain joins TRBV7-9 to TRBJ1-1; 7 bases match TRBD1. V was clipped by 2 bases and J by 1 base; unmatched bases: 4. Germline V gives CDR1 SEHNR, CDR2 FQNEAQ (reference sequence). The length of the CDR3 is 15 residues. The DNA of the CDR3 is TGTGCCAGCAGCTTAAGAGGACAGGAGAACACTGAAGCTTTCTTT. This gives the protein CASSLRGQENTEAFF.

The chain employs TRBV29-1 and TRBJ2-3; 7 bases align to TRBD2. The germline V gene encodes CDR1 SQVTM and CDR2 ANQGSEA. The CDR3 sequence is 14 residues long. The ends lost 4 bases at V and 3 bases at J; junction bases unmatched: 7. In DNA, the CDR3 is TGCAGCGTTGTTGCCGGGAGGTCGACAGATACGCAGTATTTT. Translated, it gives CSVVAGRSTDTQYF.

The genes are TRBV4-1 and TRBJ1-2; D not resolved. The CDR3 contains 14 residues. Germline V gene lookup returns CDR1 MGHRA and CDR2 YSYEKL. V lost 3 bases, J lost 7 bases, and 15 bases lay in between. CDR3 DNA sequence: TGCGCCAGCAGCCACAATCAGGAGGGTAGTGGCTACACCTTC. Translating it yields CASSHNQEGSGYTF.

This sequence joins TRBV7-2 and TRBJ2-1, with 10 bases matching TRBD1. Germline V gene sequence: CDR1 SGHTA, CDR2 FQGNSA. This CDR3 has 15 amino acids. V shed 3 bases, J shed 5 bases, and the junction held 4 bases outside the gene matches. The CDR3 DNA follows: TGTGCCAGCAGCTTTAGGACAGGGGGAGACAATGAGCAGTTCTTC. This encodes CASSFRTGGDNEQFF.

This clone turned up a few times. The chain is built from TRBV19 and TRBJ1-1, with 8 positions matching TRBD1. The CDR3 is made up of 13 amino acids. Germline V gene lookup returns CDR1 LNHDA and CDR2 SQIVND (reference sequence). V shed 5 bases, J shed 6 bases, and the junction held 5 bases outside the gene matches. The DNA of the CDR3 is TGTGCCAGTAGTCCGCAGGGGGCGTCTGAAGCTTTCTTT. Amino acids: CASSPQGASEAFF.

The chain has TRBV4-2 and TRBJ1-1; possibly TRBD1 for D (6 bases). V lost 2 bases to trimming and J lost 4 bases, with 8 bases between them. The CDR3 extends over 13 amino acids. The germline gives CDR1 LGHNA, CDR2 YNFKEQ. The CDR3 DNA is TGTGCCAGCAGCCAAAGGGGGGGCACTGAAGCTTTCTTT. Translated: CASSQRGGTEAFF.

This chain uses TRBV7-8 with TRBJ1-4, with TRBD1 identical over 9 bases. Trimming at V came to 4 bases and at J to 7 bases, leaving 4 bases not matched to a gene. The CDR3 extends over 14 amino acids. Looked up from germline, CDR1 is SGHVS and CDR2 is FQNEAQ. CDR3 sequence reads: CASSSDRGGEKLFF. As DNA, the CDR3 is TGTGCCAGCAGCTCCGACAGGGGGGGTGAAAAACTGTTTTTT.

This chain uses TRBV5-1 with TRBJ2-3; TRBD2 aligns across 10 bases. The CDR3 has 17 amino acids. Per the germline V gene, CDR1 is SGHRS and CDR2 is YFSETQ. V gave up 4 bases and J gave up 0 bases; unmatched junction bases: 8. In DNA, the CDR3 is TGCGCCAGCAGCCCCGGGAATAGCGGGGGGAGCACAGATACGCAGTATTTT. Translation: CASSPGNSGGSTDTQYF.

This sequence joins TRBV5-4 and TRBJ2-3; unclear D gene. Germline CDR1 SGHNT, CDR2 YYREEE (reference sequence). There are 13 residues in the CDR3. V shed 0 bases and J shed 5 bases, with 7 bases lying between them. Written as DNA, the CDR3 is TGTGCCAGCAGCTTGGGACAAGGAGATACGCAGTATTTT. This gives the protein CASSLGQGDTQYF. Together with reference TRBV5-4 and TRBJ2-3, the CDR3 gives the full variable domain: ETGVTQSPTHLIKTRGQQVTLRCSSQSGHNTVSWYQQALGQGPQFIFQYYREEENGRGNFPPRFSGLQFPNYSSELNVNALELDDSALYLCASSLGQGDTQYFGPGTRLTVL.

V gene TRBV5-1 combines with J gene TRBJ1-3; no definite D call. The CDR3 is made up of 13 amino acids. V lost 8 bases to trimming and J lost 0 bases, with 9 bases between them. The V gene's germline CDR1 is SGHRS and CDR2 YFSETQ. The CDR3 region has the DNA TGCGCCAGAGAAGAGATCTCTGGAAACACCATATATTTT. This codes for CAREEISGNTIYF. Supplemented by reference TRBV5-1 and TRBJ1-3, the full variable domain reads KAGVTQTPRYLIKTRGQQVTLSCSPISGHRSVSWYQQTPGQGLQFLFEYFSETQRNKGNFPGRFSGRQFSNSRSEMNVSTLELGDSALYLCAREEISGNTIYFGEGSWLTVV.

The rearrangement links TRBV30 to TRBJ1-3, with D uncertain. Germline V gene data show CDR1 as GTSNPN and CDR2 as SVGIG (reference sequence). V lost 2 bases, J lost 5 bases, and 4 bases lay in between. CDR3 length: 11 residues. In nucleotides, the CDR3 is TGTGCCTGGAGTTTCAGAAACACCATATATTTT. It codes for CAWSFRNTIYF.

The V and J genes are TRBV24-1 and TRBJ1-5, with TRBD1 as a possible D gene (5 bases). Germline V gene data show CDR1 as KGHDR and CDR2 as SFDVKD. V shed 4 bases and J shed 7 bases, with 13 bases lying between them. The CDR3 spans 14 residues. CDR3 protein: CATSESQGGQPQHF. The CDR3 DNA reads TGTGCCACCAGTGAGTCCCAGGGTGGACAGCCCCAGCATTTT.